The 28 T cell receptor beta chains in this list originate from one sample, sequenced in a study of neoadjuvant nivolumab and ipilimumab in lung cancer. Only in-frame clones appear in the TCRdb table, and some are missing; sequencing was by immunoSEQ multiplex PCR. Altogether roughly 20,000 clones are present, 79% being singletons, with the ten largest covering 9%. Source: tumor tissue, taken after neoadjuvant nivolumab, alone or with ipilimumab, at or shortly before surgery. These receptors originate from an adult with non-small cell lung cancer.

To note about this clone: At one of its ends the junction is not consistent with the germline gene, which may arise from a read error. The sample carries other DNA sequences with the same CDR3. This chain connects TRBV7-2 to TRBJ1-4, with D perhaps TRBD1 (6 bases). CDR1 and CDR2 (germline): SGHTA, FQGNSA. The CDR3 runs 16 residues. The CDR3 nucleotides are TGCGCCAGCAGCCAAGGGGGGGGTGCAACTAATGAAAAACTGTTTTTT. Encoded protein: CASSQGGGATNEKLFF.

CDR3 region: CAWMGMNTEAFF. In nucleotides, the CDR3 is TGTGCCTGGATGGGCATGAACACTGAAGCTTTCTTT. The rearrangement uses TRBV30 and TRBJ1-1; D is undetermined. This CDR3 contains 12 residues. CDR1 is GTSNPN, CDR2 SVGIG, per germline (reference sequence). Trimming pared 4 bases from V and 0 bases from J, leaving 6 bases between.

This chain joins TRBV7-2 and TRBJ2-5, with TRBD2 identical over 8 bases. The CDR3 is 14 amino acids. V gave up 5 bases and J gave up 5 bases; unmatched junction bases: 7. Germline V gives CDR1 SGHTA, CDR2 FQGNSA. Here the CDR3 DNA reads TGTGCCAGCAGCCCCGGGAGGGTTGGTGAGACCCAGTACTTC. It yields the protein CASSPGRVGETQYF.

The genes are TRBV7-2 and TRBJ2-1; maybe TRBD2 (6 bases). Trimming took off 8 bases at V and 4 bases at J, with 15 bases between the two ends. CDR3 size: 14 residues. The germline V gene has CDR1 SGHTA and CDR2 FQGNSA. CDR3 residues: CASGDGGMYNEQFF. The CDR3, as DNA: TGTGCCAGCGGCGACGGGGGAATGTACAATGAGCAGTTCTTC.

This chain links TRBV14 with TRBJ1-2; D is ambiguous. There are 14 residues in the CDR3. The V end lost 0 bases, the J end lost 3 bases, and 8 bases lay between the germline ends. Per the germline V gene, CDR1 is SGHDN and CDR2 is FVKESK. The DNA for the CDR3 is TGTGCCAGCAGCCAAGATAGACCGTACTATGGCTACACCTTC. This gives the protein CASSQDRPYYGYTF.

The DNA of the CDR3 is TGCGCCAGCAGCTTGGGGACAGGCACAGATACGCAGTATTTT. This gives the protein CASSLGTGTDTQYF. This rearrangement joins TRBV5-1 to TRBJ2-3, with D perhaps matching TRBD1 (6 bases). In germline, CDR1 is SGHRS, CDR2 YFSETQ. Trimming left V 0 bases short and J 1 base short, with 6 bases between. The CDR3 spans 14 residues.

This clone is judged medium-sized. The V gene is TRBV14, the J gene TRBJ2-7; 9 bases agree with TRBD1. V trimming: 4 bases; J trimming: 5 bases; junction bases outside the gene matches: 6. Germline assignment: CDR1 SGHDN and CDR2 FVKESK. This CDR3 is built from 14 residues. The DNA for the CDR3 is TGTGCCAGCAGCCCCGGGGACAGGGTCCACGAGCAGTACTTC. This codes for CASSPGDRVHEQYF.

This clone appeared a single time. The rearrangement uses TRBV5-4 and TRBJ1-1; 10 nucleotides match TRBD1. V was pared by 1 base and J by 4 bases, with 4 bases of the junction left unmatched. Germline V gene sequence: CDR1 SGHNT, CDR2 YYREEE (reference sequence). The CDR3 consists of 15 residues. CDR3 nucleotide sequence: TGTGCCAGCAGCTTGCGACAGGGGGCCCGCACTGAAGCTTTCTTT. It is translated as CASSLRQGARTEAFF.

The rearrangement joins TRBV5-1 to TRBJ2-7; no clear D. CDR1 SGHRS and CDR2 YFSETQ come from the germline V gene. Trimming took off 0 bases at V and 0 bases at J, with 7 bases between the two ends. This CDR3 has 14 amino acids. The CDR3 bases are TGCGCCAGCAGCTTGGGTATCGACTCCTACGAGCAGTACTTC. Translation: CASSLGIDSYEQYF.

The chain recombines TRBV30 with TRBJ1-2; D remains ambiguous. The CDR3 is 17 amino acids. The V end was cut by 6 bases, the J end by 4 bases, with 27 bases between. CDR1 and CDR2 from the germline V gene are GTSNPN and SVGIG (reference sequence). The CDR3 DNA reads as TGTGCCTGCTCCGCCGTTGGCGACCGAGTCCTCTCCTATGGCTACACCTTC. Translating it yields CACSAVGDRVLSYGYTF. The full variable domain, completed using reference TRBV30 and TRBJ1-2, is SQTIHQWPATLVQPVGSPLSLECTVEGTSNPNLYWYRQAAGRGLQLLFYSVGIGQISSEVPQNLSASRPQDRQFILSSKKLLLSDSGFYLCACSAVGDRVLSYGYTFGSGTRLTVV.

This chain uses TRBV7-2 with TRBJ1-6; D remains ambiguous. Trimming left V 6 bases short and J 8 bases short, with 14 bases between. This CDR3 has 14 residues. CDR1 and CDR2 (germline): SGHTA, FQGNSA. CDR3 amino acids: CASSPSEKHSPLHF. DNA of the CDR3: TGTGCCAGCAGTCCGAGCGAAAAGCATTCACCCCTCCACTTT.

This chain links TRBV19 with TRBJ2-7; no firm D call. Trimming cost V 4 bases and J 8 bases, with 12 bases left between them. Germline values: CDR1 LNHDA, CDR2 SQIVND (reference sequence). The CDR3 spans 12 residues. CDR3 residues: CASSTGQQKQYF. The CDR3 nucleotides read TGTGCCAGTAGTACCGGCCAACAGAAGCAGTACTTC.

The V and J genes are TRBV5-4 and TRBJ2-7; D is unresolved. The CDR3 runs to 13 residues. Germline loops: CDR1 SGHNT, CDR2 YYREEE (reference sequence). With 5 bases removed from V and 2 bases from J, the gap between germline ends came to 11 bases. The CDR3 reads CASRVWATYEQYF. The CDR3 DNA follows: TGTGCCAGCAGAGTCTGGGCAACCTACGAGCAGTACTTC.

CDR3 sequence (DNA): TGCGCCAGCAGCTTGGAATCCCCCTATGGCTACACCTTC. It specifies CASSLESPYGYTF. The rearrangement joins TRBV5-1 to TRBJ1-2, with D unresolved. CDR1 is SGHRS and CDR2 is YFSETQ in the germline V gene. The germline V and J ends were trimmed by 0 bases and 4 bases, with 7 bases remaining between them. The CDR3 contains 13 residues.

CDR3: CASSGLGGGSYGYTF. The CDR3 DNA is TGTGCCAGCAGCGGGTTAGGGGGGGGGTCCTATGGCTACACCTTC. The J gene is TRBJ1-2, the V gene TRBV9; TRBD1 is a possible D gene (6 bases). V lost 3 bases and J lost 4, with 16 bases in between. Per germline, CDR1 SGDLS and CDR2 YYNGEE. The CDR3 runs 15 residues.

This sequence joins TRBV5-1 and TRBJ2-2; 7 bases match TRBD1. From germline, CDR1 is SGHRS and CDR2 YFSETQ. Trimming removed 5 bases from V and 0 bases from J; junction bases left unmatched: 4. The CDR3 contains 15 residues. CDR3 nucleotides: TGCGCCAGCAGAAGTGGACAGGCGAACACCGGGGAGCTGTTTTTT. This translates into CASRSGQANTGELFF.

The V call is TRBV7-9, the J call TRBJ2-7; D not certain. Per germline, CDR1 SEHNR and CDR2 FQNEAQ (reference sequence). This CDR3 is 12 amino acids long. V lost 5 bases and J 6 bases, leaving 11 bases between the germline ends. CDR3 nucleotide sequence: TGTGCCAGCAGCCTCGGACCTGGCGAGCAGTACTTC. This gives the protein CASSLGPGEQYF.

The chain uses TRBV5-1 and TRBJ2-7; D gene uncertain. The CDR3 consists of 14 residues. Germline CDR1 and CDR2: SGHRS and YFSETQ. V was cut by 2 bases and J by 1 base, with 10 bases left in between. The CDR3 loop is CASSFRLPSYEQYF. The CDR3 DNA follows: TGCGCCAGCAGCTTCAGGCTGCCGTCCTACGAGCAGTACTTC. The variable domain in full, with the rest retrieved from reference TRBV5-1 and TRBJ2-7, is KAGVTQTPRYLIKTRGQQVTLSCSPISGHRSVSWYQQTPGQGLQFLFEYFSETQRNKGNFPGRFSGRQFSNSRSEMNVSTLELGDSALYLCASSFRLPSYEQYFGPGTRLTVT.

This clone was recorded a few times. The chain employs TRBV29-1 and TRBJ1-2; 9 nucleotides align to TRBD1. The CDR3 has 12 residues. Germline CDR1 reads SQVTM; CDR2 reads ANQGSEA. Germline trimming cut 7 bases from V and 6 bases from J; bases unmatched to any gene: 6. Here the CDR3 DNA reads TGCAGCGGTGGACAGGGGAGAGATGGCTACACCTTC. Its translation: CSGGQGRDGYTF.

This clone showed up just a few times. V usage is TRBV5-6 and J usage is TRBJ1-2, with unresolved D. Germline values: CDR1 SGHDT, CDR2 YYEEEE. This CDR3 has 13 residues. Trimming left V 2 bases short and J 7 bases short, with 12 bases between. The CDR3 spells CASSFESVGGYTF. CDR3 nucleotides: TGTGCCAGCAGCTTCGAAAGTGTGGGTGGCTACACCTTC.

In its sample, this clone was seen once. The chain is built from TRBV7-2 and TRBJ1-1; 7 bases match TRBD1. The CDR3 runs 15 residues. The ends lost 2 bases at V and 0 bases at J; junction bases unmatched: 3. The V gene's germline CDR1 is SGHTA and CDR2 FQGNSA. The CDR3 DNA sequence: TGTGCCAGCAGCTTACAACAGGGGATGAACACTGAAGCTTTCTTT. This codes for CASSLQQGMNTEAFF.

The gene calls are TRBV6-1 and TRBJ2-1; 8 positions agree with TRBD1. The germline V gene has CDR1 MNHNS and CDR2 SASEGT. There are 11 residues in the CDR3. The V and J ends lost 8 bases and 14 bases, in that order; junction bases with no gene match: 8. In DNA form, the CDR3 reads TGTGCCAGCGGCTGGCAGGGGGCAGAGTTCTTC. Translation: CASGWQGAEFF.

The CDR3: CAWSGKHYEQYF. In DNA form, the CDR3 reads TGTGCCTGGAGTGGCAAGCACTACGAGCAGTACTTC. V gene TRBV30 combines with J gene TRBJ2-7; D not certain. The V end was cut by 1 base, the J end by 3 bases, with 7 bases between. Germline V CDR1 and CDR2: GTSNPN, SVGIG (reference sequence). CDR3 length: 12 residues.

The rearrangement links TRBV6-1 to TRBJ1-6; no clear D. Germline V CDR1 and CDR2: MNHNS, SASEGT. Trimming removed 2 bases at V and 3 bases at J, with 11 bases between. This CDR3 has 16 amino acids. The DNA of the CDR3 is TGTGCCAGCAGTGAAAGGGCCTCGGGCTATAATTCACCCCTCCACTTT. Translating it yields CASSERASGYNSPLHF.

The chain uses TRBV5-1 and TRBJ1-6, with a weak D call TRBD1 (5 bases). This CDR3 is built from 13 residues. Germline CDR1 and CDR2: SGHRS and YFSETQ. Trimming shortened V by 4 bases and J by 8 bases, and 10 bases separated the two germline ends. The CDR3 DNA is TGCGCCAGCAGCGCGACAGAGCATTCACCCCTCCACTTT. This encodes CASSATEHSPLHF.

The J gene is TRBJ1-5, the V gene TRBV5-1; a weak D match, TRBD1 (5 bases). Per germline, CDR1 SGHRS and CDR2 YFSETQ. V lost 0 bases to trimming and J lost 7 bases, with 11 bases between them. The CDR3 spans 14 residues. The CDR3 coding sequence is TGCGCCAGCAGCTTGGGATGGCAGGGACAGCCCCAGCATTTT. It is translated as CASSLGWQGQPQHF.

The rearrangement joins TRBV7-9 to TRBJ2-1; TRBD1 aligns across 8 bases. CDR1 and CDR2 (germline): SEHNR, FQNEAQ (reference sequence). The V segment lost 5 bases and the J segment 8 bases; nucleotides outside the gene matches: 11. The CDR3 totals 15 residues. The CDR3 is CASSLTGAGGDEQFF. For the CDR3, the DNA is TGTGCCAGCAGCCTGACAGGGGCCGGGGGTGATGAGCAGTTCTTC.

This rearrangement joins TRBV30 to TRBJ1-5; 8 bases align to TRBD1. The CDR3 runs 14 residues. CDR1 and CDR2 (germline): GTSNPN, SVGIG (reference sequence). V lost 3 bases to trimming and J lost 6 bases; unmatched junction nucleotides: 7. The CDR3 DNA is TGTGCCTGGAGCAGGGGGCGAGGGAGTCAGCCCCAGCATTTT. Translated, it gives CAWSRGRGSQPQHF.